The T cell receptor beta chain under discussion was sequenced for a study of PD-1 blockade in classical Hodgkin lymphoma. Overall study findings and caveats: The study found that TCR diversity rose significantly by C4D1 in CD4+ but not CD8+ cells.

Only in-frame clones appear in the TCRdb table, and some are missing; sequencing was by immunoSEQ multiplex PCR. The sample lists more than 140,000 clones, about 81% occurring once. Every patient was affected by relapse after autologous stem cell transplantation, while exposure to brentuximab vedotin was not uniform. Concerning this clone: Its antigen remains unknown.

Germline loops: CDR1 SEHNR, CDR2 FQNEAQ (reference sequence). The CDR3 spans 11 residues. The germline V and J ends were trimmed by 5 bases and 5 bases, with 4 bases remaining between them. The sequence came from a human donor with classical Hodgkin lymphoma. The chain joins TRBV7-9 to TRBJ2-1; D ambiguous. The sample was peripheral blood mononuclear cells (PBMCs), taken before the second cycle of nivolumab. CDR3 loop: CASSQDNEQFF. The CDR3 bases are TGTGCCAGCAGCCAGGACAATGAGCAGTTCTTC.